These 30 T cell receptor beta chains were sequenced from one sample in a study of cytomegalovirus exposure and HLA in healthy donors. Amplification used 60 Vbeta primers and 13 Jbeta primers. Libraries were prepared by immunoSEQ multiplex PCR; TCRdb keeps only in-frame clonotypes and omits some of them. The repertoire holds roughly 180,000 clones, with 70% to 80% as singletons. The sample comprised PBMCs. The receptors originated from a man aged 25-45 years in good health and CMV-seronegative.

The chain uses TRBV2 and TRBJ2-7; the D gene is possibly TRBD1 (6 bases). The CDR3 has 12 amino acids. CDR1 and CDR2 (germline): SNHLY, FYNNEI. Trimming removed 7 bases from V and 2 bases from J, with 9 bases in between. In nucleotides, the CDR3 is TGTGCCAGCAAAACAGGGCCCTACGAGCAGTACTTC. Its translation is CASKTGPYEQYF.

This clone was picked up one time. The rearrangement uses TRBV5-4 and TRBJ1-2, with D unclear. Trimming removed 3 bases from V and 2 bases from J, with 14 bases in between. Per germline, CDR1 SGHNT and CDR2 YYREEE (reference sequence). CDR3 length equals 15 residues. The CDR3 region has the DNA TGTGCCAGCAGCTCCGCGGGATTGGCCAACTATGGCTACACCTTC. Amino acid sequence: CASSSAGLANYGYTF. Supplemented by reference TRBV5-4 and TRBJ1-2, the full variable domain reads ETGVTQSPTHLIKTRGQQVTLRCSSQSGHNTVSWYQQALGQGPQFIFQYYREEENGRGNFPPRFSGLQFPNYSSELNVNALELDDSALYLCASSSAGLANYGYTFGSGTRLTVV.

This clone came up a few times. The chain couples TRBV7-3 to TRBJ1-1; D is ambiguous. The V gene's germline CDR1 is SGHTA and CDR2 FQGTGA. The CDR3 is 16 amino acids. The V end lost 1 base, the J end lost 2 bases, and 14 bases lay between the germline ends. In nucleotides, the CDR3 is TGTGCCAGCAGCTTAAATGCCCTCGGGGTCAACACTGAAGCTTTCTTT. As protein: CASSLNALGVNTEAFF. Full variable domain (outside the CDR3, taken from reference TRBV7-3 and TRBJ1-1): GAGVSQTPSNKVTEKGKYVELRCDPISGHTALYWYRQSLGQGPEFLIYFQGTGAADDSGLPNDRFFAVRPEGSVSTLKIQRTERGDSAVYLCASSLNALGVNTEAFFGQGTRLTVV.

The chain links TRBV6-1 to TRBJ2-1; 9 bases line up with TRBD2. The CDR3 sequence is 16 residues long. The germline V gene encodes CDR1 MNHNS and CDR2 SASEGT. The junction had 3 bases not matched to a gene; V was cut back by 1 base and J by 2 bases. The CDR3 here is CASSEGSGRTYNEQFF. Written as DNA, the CDR3 is TGTGCCAGCAGTGAAGGGAGCGGGAGGACCTACAATGAGCAGTTCTTC.

The V gene is TRBV5-1, the J gene TRBJ2-7, with 10 bases fitting TRBD2. From germline, CDR1 is SGHRS and CDR2 YFSETQ. This CDR3 spans 15 amino acids. Trimming cost V 3 bases and J 2 bases; bases outside gene matches: 5. The CDR3 is CASSSGSGGAYEQYF. The CDR3 region has the DNA TGCGCCAGCAGCTCGGGGAGCGGGGGGGCCTACGAGCAGTACTTC.

This chain uses TRBV29-1 with TRBJ2-1, with 8 nucleotides matching TRBD2. After removal of 4 bases from V and 3 bases from J, the junction contained 5 bases not matched to a gene. The CDR3 runs 14 residues. The germline CDR1 and CDR2 sequences are SQVTM and ANQGSEA. In DNA, the CDR3 is TGCAGCGTTGTCGGGGGGGCGATCTACAATGAGCAGTTCTTC. Translation gives CSVVGGAIYNEQFF.

The gene calls are TRBV4-1 and TRBJ2-3, with 14 bases lining up with TRBD2. This CDR3 spans 18 amino acids. From germline, CDR1 is MGHRA and CDR2 YSYEKL. V shed 6 bases, J shed 0 bases, and the junction held 8 bases outside the gene matches. The CDR3 DNA sequence: TGCGCCAGCAGTTGGGGGACTAGCGGGGGACATAGCACAGATACGCAGTATTTT. As protein: CASSWGTSGGHSTDTQYF.

This clone turned up a few times. This chain connects TRBV30 to TRBJ2-5, with 14 nucleotides matching TRBD2. Germline V gene lookup returns CDR1 GTSNPN and CDR2 SVGIG (reference sequence). V shed 0 bases, J shed 5 bases, and the junction held 14 bases outside the gene matches. The CDR3 extends over 19 amino acids. The CDR3 sequence: CAWSVSLGPGLAGEETQYF. CDR3 DNA sequence: TGTGCCTGGAGTGTTTCCTTGGGCCCGGGACTAGCGGGAGAGGAGACCCAGTACTTC. The whole variable domain, remainder taken from reference TRBV30 and TRBJ2-5, is SQTIHQWPATLVQPVGSPLSLECTVEGTSNPNLYWYRQAAGRGLQLLFYSVGIGQISSEVPQNLSASRPQDRQFILSSKKLLLSDSGFYLCAWSVSLGPGLAGEETQYFGPGTRLLVL.

The chain is built from TRBV5-1 and TRBJ2-5, with a tentative D call TRBD2 (6 bases). Germline CDR1 reads SGHRS; CDR2 reads YFSETQ. Trimming removed 4 bases from V and 11 bases from J, with 15 bases in between. The CDR3 extends over 12 amino acids. Here the CDR3 DNA reads TGCGCCAGCAGCCTACGGTCGGGAGAGCAGTACTTC. It encodes CASSLRSGEQYF.

This sequence joins TRBV6-1 and TRBJ1-5; 9 bases map to TRBD1. From germline, CDR1 is MNHNS and CDR2 SASEGT. The CDR3 covers 16 residues. The trim removed 4 bases at V and 0 bases at J, leaving 4 bases unmatched. The CDR3 DNA is TGTGCCAGCAGTGGCGGACAGGGGTATAGCAATCAGCCCCAGCATTTT. Its protein is CASSGGQGYSNQPQHF.

The rearrangement links TRBV9 to TRBJ1-2; D ambiguous. Germline V lookup: CDR1 SGDLS, CDR2 YYNGEE. Between the trimmed V and J ends, which lost 0 bases and 0 bases, there was a span of 6 bases. The CDR3 extends over 14 amino acids. CDR3 sequence (DNA): TGTGCCAGCAGCGTAGTCGGGGCTAACTATGGCTACACCTTC. The encoded protein is CASSVVGANYGYTF.

V gene TRBV19 combines with J gene TRBJ2-7, with D possibly matching TRBD2 (6 bases). CDR3 length: 16 amino acids. Trimming left V 1 base short and J 0 bases short, with 13 bases between. Germline V gene lookup returns CDR1 LNHDA and CDR2 SQIVND (reference sequence). The CDR3 sequence: CASSIGGGASSYEQYF. The CDR3 DNA reads as TGTGCCAGTAGTATAGGAGGCGGGGCCAGCTCCTACGAGCAGTACTTC.

The chain is built from TRBV7-9 and TRBJ2-7; TRBD2 agrees at 12 bases. CDR1 and CDR2 from the germline V gene are SEHNR and FQNEAQ (reference sequence). After removal of 5 bases from V and 4 bases from J, the junction contained 9 bases not matched to a gene. The CDR3 runs to 16 residues. CDR3 sequence (DNA): TGTGCCAGCAGCCCACGAGGACTAGCGGGACCTTACGAGCAGTACTTC. As protein: CASSPRGLAGPYEQYF.

This CDR3 reads CAQQGAERNIQYF. CDR3 sequence (DNA): TGTGCCCAACAGGGGGCGGAGAGGAACATTCAGTACTTC. The J gene is TRBJ2-4, the V gene TRBV2, with TRBD1 identical over 9 bases. Germline V lookup: CDR1 SNHLY, CDR2 FYNNEI. This CDR3 contains 13 residues. The V and J ends lost 11 bases and 7 bases, in that order; junction bases with no gene match: 9.

The chain combines TRBV7-9 with TRBJ1-6; tentative D call: TRBD1 (5 bases). The V gene lost 2 bases and the J gene lost 7 bases, with 15 bases spanning the gap. The CDR3 length is 16 residues. Germline assignment: CDR1 SEHNR and CDR2 FQNEAQ (reference sequence). As DNA, the CDR3 is TGTGCCAGCAGCTTATTTCCCAGGGTGGGAAATTCACCCCTCCACTTT. Protein sequence: CASSLFPRVGNSPLHF.

This chain links TRBV9 with TRBJ1-5, with D perhaps matching TRBD1 (6 bases). The CDR3 sequence is 15 residues long. Deletions cut 4 bases from V and 4 bases from J, with 15 bases between. CDR1 and CDR2 (germline): SGDLS, YYNGEE. CDR3 DNA: TGTGCCAGCAGCCCTAGCCCAGGGGTGAATCAGCCCCAGCATTTT. This encodes CASSPSPGVNQPQHF. The full variable domain, rest sourced from reference TRBV9 and TRBJ1-5, is DSGVTQTPKHLITATGQRVTLRCSPRSGDLSVYWYQQSLDQGLQFLIQYYNGEERAKGNILERFSAQQFPDLHSELNLSSLELGDSALYFCASSPSPGVNQPQHFGDGTRLSIL.

V gene TRBV19 combines with J gene TRBJ2-2; 11 nucleotides line up with TRBD2. After removal of 7 bases from V and 0 bases from J, the junction contained 10 bases not matched to a gene. Germline lookup yields CDR1 LNHDA and CDR2 SQIVND (reference sequence). This CDR3 has 18 residues. The CDR3 DNA reads TGTGCCAGTACCCGAACTAGCGGGGGTGCTTCGAACACCGGGGAGCTGTTTTTT. Translation gives CASTRTSGGASNTGELFF. Full variable domain (missing parts from reference TRBV19 and TRBJ2-2): DGGITQSPKYLFRKEGQNVTLSCEQNLNHDAMYWYRQDPGQGLRLIYYSQIVNDFQKGDIAEGYSVSREKKESFPLTVTSAQKNPTAFYLCASTRTSGGASNTGELFFGEGSRLTVL.

This clone was found a few times. The rearrangement uses TRBV5-1 and TRBJ2-5, with TRBD1 matching over 11 bases. V gave up 4 bases and J gave up 5 bases; unmatched junction bases: 10. Germline V CDR1 and CDR2: SGHRS, YFSETQ. CDR3 length equals 16 residues. The CDR3, as DNA: TGCGCCAGCAGCACTGGGACAGGGGGGGACTGGGAGACCCAGTACTTC. This translates into CASSTGTGGDWETQYF.

The CDR3 coding sequence is TGTGCCAGTAGTATTCAAAGGGGCCCCTACGAGCAGTACTTC. Protein product: CASSIQRGPYEQYF. The V and J genes are TRBV19 and TRBJ2-7, with D possibly matching TRBD1 (5 bases). Looked up from germline, CDR1 is LNHDA and CDR2 is SQIVND (reference sequence). The V gene lost 3 bases and the J gene lost 2 bases, with 11 bases spanning the gap. This CDR3 is built from 14 residues.

This sequence joins TRBV10-1 and TRBJ2-1; D possibly corresponds to TRBD1 (7 bases). Between the trimmed V and J ends, which lost 6 bases and 7 bases, there was a span of 16 bases. This CDR3 comprises 14 residues. In germline, CDR1 is WNHNN, CDR2 SYGVQD (reference sequence). CDR3 nucleotides: TGCGCCAGCAGCGGACAGGCGGCGGGGAATGAGCAGTTCTTC. It specifies CASSGQAAGNEQFF.

The chain has TRBV7-9 and TRBJ2-7, with D tentatively TRBD2 (6 bases). Germline V gene data show CDR1 as SEHNR and CDR2 as FQNEAQ (reference sequence). V was pared by 3 bases and J by 3 bases, with 15 bases between. CDR3 length: 15 amino acids. CDR3 in amino acids: CASSLSGAGGYEQYF. The CDR3 DNA follows: TGTGCCAGCAGCTTGTCCGGGGCCGGGGGCTACGAGCAGTACTTC.

A word on this clone: The junction differs from germline at one of its ends, possibly a read error. The V gene is TRBV11-2, the J gene TRBJ2-3, with D tentatively TRBD1 (6 bases). The CDR3 runs to 15 residues. Germline CDR1 SGHAT, CDR2 FQNNGV. CDR3 DNA sequence: TGTGCCAGCAAAGGGGGAAGTATAGGCCACGGGACGCGGTATTTT. The encoded protein is CASKGGSIGHGTRYF. Filled out from reference TRBV11-2 and TRBJ2-3, the complete variable domain reads EAGVAQSPRYKIIEKRQSVAFWCNPISGHATLYWYQQILGQGPKLLIQFQNNGVVDDSQLPKDRFSAERLKGVDSTLKIQPAKLEDSAVYLCASKGGSIGHGTRYFGPGTRLTVL.

The CDR3, as DNA: TGCGCCAGCAGCTACCGGGACAGGGGCACTGAAGCTTTCTTT. Translation: CASSYRDRGTEAFF. The chain combines TRBV4-1 with TRBJ1-1, with 10 bases fitting TRBD1. The CDR3 runs to 14 residues. Germline-derived CDR1 and CDR2 are MGHRA and YSYEKL. Trimming at V came to 5 bases and at J to 4 bases, leaving 4 bases not matched to a gene.

This chain joins TRBV7-2 and TRBJ2-1, with a weak D call TRBD2 (6 bases). This CDR3 comprises 15 residues. CDR1 is SGHTA, CDR2 FQGNSA, per germline. V shed 6 bases and J shed 5 bases, with 17 bases lying between them. The CDR3 coding sequence is TGTGCCAGCAGGAAGGGTTTAGCGGTAGACAATGAGCAGTTCTTC. Its translation is CASRKGLAVDNEQFF.

Regarding this clone: The same CDR3 is also encoded by other DNA sequences in this sample. The V and J genes are TRBV6-5 and TRBJ1-5; D remains unclear. Germline V gives CDR1 MNHEY, CDR2 SVGAGI. The CDR3 has 13 residues. The V end was cut by 3 bases, the J end by 0 bases, with 3 bases between. CDR3 bases: TGTGCCAGCAGTTATAGTAGCAATCAGCCCCAGCATTTT. Translating it yields CASSYSSNQPQHF.

The chain joins TRBV28 to TRBJ1-2; TRBD1 matches at 8 bases. Germline V gene data show CDR1 as MDHEN and CDR2 as SYDVKM. V lost 5 bases to trimming and J lost 3 bases; unmatched junction nucleotides: 17. The CDR3 consists of 18 residues. CDR3 amino acids: CASSAPGQVDQLYYGYTF. CDR3 DNA: TGTGCCAGCAGTGCCCCGGGACAGGTAGACCAGCTTTACTATGGCTACACCTTC.

The chain has TRBV5-1 and TRBJ1-6; D remains unclear. V was pared by 0 bases and J by 7 bases, with 11 bases between. The germline V gene encodes CDR1 SGHRS and CDR2 YFSETQ. The CDR3 loop spans 15 amino acids. The CDR3 protein is CASSLDPVRNSPLHF. The CDR3 DNA reads as TGCGCCAGCAGCTTGGATCCGGTAAGAAATTCACCCCTCCACTTT. Looking up the rest from reference TRBV5-1 and TRBJ1-6 gives the full variable domain: KAGVTQTPRYLIKTRGQQVTLSCSPISGHRSVSWYQQTPGQGLQFLFEYFSETQRNKGNFPGRFSGRQFSNSRSEMNVSTLELGDSALYLCASSLDPVRNSPLHFGNGTRLTVT.

This chain links TRBV10-3 with TRBJ2-1, with D tentatively TRBD2 (6 bases). The CDR3 consists of 14 residues. V lost 4 bases and J lost 5, with 12 bases in between. Germline CDR1 is ENHRY and CDR2 is SYGVKD. The CDR3 DNA reads as TGTGCCATCAGTGGGGACTGGAAAAACAATGAGCAGTTCTTC. Amino acid sequence: CAISGDWKNNEQFF.

CDR3 protein: CASSPPTGAIYEQYF. CDR3 sequence (DNA): TGTGCCAGCTCACCACCTACTGGGGCAATCTACGAGCAGTACTTC. This chain connects TRBV18 to TRBJ2-7, with D tentatively TRBD1 (5 bases). V shed 0 bases and J shed 3 bases, with 12 bases lying between them. CDR3 length: 15 residues. The germline V gene has CDR1 KGHSH and CDR2 LQKENI.

V and J are TRBV4-1 and TRBJ1-5; the D gene is possibly TRBD1 (6 bases). The length of the CDR3 is 13 residues. Germline CDR1 is MGHRA and CDR2 is YSYEKL. Trimming pared 5 bases from V and 6 bases from J, leaving 11 bases between. The CDR3 protein is CASSREGGQPQHF. The CDR3 nucleotides are TGCGCCAGCAGCAGGGAGGGGGGTCAGCCCCAGCATTTT.